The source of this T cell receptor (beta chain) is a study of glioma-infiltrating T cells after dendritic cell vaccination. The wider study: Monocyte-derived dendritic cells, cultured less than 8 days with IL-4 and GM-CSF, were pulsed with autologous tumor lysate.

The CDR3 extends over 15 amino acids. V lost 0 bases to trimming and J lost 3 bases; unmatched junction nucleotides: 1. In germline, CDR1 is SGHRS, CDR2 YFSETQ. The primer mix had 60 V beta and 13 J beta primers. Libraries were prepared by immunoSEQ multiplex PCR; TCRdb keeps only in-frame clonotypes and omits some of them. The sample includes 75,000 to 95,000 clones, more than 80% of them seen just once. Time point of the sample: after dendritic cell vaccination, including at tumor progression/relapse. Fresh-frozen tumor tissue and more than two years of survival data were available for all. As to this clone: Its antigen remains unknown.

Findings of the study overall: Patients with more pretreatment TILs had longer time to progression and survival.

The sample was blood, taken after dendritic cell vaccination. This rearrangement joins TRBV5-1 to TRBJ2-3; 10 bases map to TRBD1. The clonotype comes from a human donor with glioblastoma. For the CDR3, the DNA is TGCGCCAGCAGCTTGGAGGGACAGGGGACAGATACGCAGTATTTT. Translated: CASSLEGQGTDTQYF. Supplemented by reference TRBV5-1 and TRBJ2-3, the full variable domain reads KAGVTQTPRYLIKTRGQQVTLSCSPISGHRSVSWYQQTPGQGLQFLFEYFSETQRNKGNFPGRFSGRQFSNSRSEMNVSTLELGDSALYLCASSLEGQGTDTQYFGPGTRLTVL.